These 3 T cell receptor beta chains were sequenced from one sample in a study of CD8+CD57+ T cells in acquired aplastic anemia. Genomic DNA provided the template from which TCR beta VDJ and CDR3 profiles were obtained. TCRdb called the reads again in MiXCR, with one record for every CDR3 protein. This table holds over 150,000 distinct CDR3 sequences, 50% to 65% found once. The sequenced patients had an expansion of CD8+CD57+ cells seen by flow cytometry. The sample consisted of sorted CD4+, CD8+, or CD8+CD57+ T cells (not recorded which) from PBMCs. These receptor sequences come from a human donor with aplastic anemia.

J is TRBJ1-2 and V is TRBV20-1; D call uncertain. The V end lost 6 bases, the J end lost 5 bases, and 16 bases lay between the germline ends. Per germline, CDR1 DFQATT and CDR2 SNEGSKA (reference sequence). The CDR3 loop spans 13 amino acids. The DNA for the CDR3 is TGCAGTGCCCAGAGAGGAGGACCGTATGGCTACACCTTC. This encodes CSAQRGGPYGYTF.

CDR3 sequence: CATSDFASTDTQYF. CDR3 nucleotide sequence: TGTGCCACCAGTGATTTCGCTAGCACAGATACGCAGTATTTT. This sequence joins TRBV24-1 and TRBJ2-3; D unresolved. Germline V gene data show CDR1 as KGHDR and CDR2 as SFDVKD. The CDR3 covers 14 residues. The ends were cut back, 1 base at V and 0 bases at J, with 4 bases in the middle.

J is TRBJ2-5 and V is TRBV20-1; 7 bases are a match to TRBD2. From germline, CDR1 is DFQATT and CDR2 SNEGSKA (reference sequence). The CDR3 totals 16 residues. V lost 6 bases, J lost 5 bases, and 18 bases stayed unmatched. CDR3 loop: CSASDYRSGDRETQYF. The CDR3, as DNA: TGCAGTGCCTCGGACTATCGGAGCGGGGATAGGGAGACCCAGTACTTC.